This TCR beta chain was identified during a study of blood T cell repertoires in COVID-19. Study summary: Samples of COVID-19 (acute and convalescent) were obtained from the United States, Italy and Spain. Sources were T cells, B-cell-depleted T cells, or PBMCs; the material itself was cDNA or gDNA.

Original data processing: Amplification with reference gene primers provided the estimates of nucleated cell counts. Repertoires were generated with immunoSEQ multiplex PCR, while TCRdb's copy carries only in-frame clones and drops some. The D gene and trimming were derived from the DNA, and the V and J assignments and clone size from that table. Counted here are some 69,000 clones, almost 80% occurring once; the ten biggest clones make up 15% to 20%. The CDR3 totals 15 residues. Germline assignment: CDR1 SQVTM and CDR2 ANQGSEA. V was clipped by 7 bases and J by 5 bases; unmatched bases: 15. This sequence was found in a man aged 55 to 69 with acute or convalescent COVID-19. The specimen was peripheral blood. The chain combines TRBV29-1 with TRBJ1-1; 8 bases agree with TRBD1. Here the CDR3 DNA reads TGCAGCGCGGACTGGGACAGGAGATCTGGGACTGAAGCTTTCTTT. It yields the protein CSADWDRRSGTEAFF.